The clone carrying this T cell receptor beta chain was observed once. The antigen is unknown. Between the trimmed V and J ends, which lost 4 bases and 1 base, there was a span of 13 bases. Germline CDR1 KGHSH, CDR2 LQKENI. This CDR3 contains 15 residues. The sample comes from a study of shared clonotypes between healthy human individuals. Repertoires were generated with immunoSEQ multiplex PCR, while TCRdb's copy carries only in-frame clones and drops some. The sample lists over a million clones, roughly 97% seen once, with 1% to 1.5% in the top ten. Findings and limits, study-wide: The study generally estimated greater richness for naive than memory subsets. Some clonotypes were shared by all four sorted-subset donors, while others were not shared. The non-shared ones had lower generation probabilities than the shared ones.

The sample was naive CD4+ T cells sorted from blood. Indicated subset: CD45RA+ positively selected. The receptor comes from a young man in good health. The chain has TRBV18 and TRBJ1-2; TRBD1 is a possible D gene (6 bases). CDR3 nucleotide sequence: TGTGCCAGCTCACAAACCTTGGACAGTAACTATGGCTACACCTTC. Protein sequence: CASSQTLDSNYGYTF.